This TCR beta chain was documented in a study of cytomegalovirus exposure and HLA in healthy donors. The CDR3 runs to 15 residues. J lost 5 bases, V lost 1 base, and 4 bases had no gene match. The germline CDR1 and CDR2 sequences are SGDLS and YYNGEE. Primers for the PCR totalled 60 Vbeta and 13 Jbeta. The method was immunoSEQ multiplex PCR; TCRdb's version includes in-frame clones alone and lacks a portion of them. Found here are under 200,000 clones; the top ten clones hold roughly 2%. Concerning this clone itself: Its antigen is unidentified.

Study outcomes and limitations: Later analysis showed TCR association rates varying by HLA locus, highest for DRB1 and lowest for HLA-C. Most TCRs appeared rarely, but some public TCRs recurred in many donors.

The J gene is TRBJ2-3, the V gene TRBV9; TRBD2 matches 10 bases. This clonotype was sampled from a man aged 30 to 39 in good health and CMV-seronegative. Sequencing input: PBMCs. CDR3 protein: CASSVRERGGDTQYF. Written as DNA, the CDR3 is TGTGCCAGCAGCGTACGTGAGCGGGGGGGAGATACGCAGTATTTT.